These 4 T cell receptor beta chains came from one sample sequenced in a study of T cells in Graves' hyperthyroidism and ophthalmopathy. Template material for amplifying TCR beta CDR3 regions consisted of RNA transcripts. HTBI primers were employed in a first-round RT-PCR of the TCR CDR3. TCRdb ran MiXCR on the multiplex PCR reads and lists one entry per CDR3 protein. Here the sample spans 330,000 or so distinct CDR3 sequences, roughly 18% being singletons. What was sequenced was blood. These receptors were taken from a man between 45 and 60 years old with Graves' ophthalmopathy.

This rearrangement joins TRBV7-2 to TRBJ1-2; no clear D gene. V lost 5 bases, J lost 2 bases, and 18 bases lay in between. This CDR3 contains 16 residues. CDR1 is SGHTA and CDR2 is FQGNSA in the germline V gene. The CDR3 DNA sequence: TGTGCCAGCAGCCTAAGGTTTGGTGGGCAAAACTATGGCTACACCTTC. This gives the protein CASSLRFGGQNYGYTF.

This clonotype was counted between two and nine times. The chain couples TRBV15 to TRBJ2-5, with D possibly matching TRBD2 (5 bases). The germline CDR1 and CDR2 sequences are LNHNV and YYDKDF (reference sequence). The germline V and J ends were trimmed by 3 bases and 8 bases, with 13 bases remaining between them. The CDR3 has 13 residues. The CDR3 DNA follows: TGTGCCACCAGCAGGTCGCGTGAGGGAACCCAGTACTTC. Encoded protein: CATSRSREGTQYF.

The CDR3 DNA reads TGTGCCAGCAGTTACAATCTAGCGGGAACCTACGAGCAGTACTTC. As protein: CASSYNLAGTYEQYF. The rearrangement uses TRBV6-2 or TRBV6-3 and TRBJ2-7, with 9 nucleotides matching TRBD2. V shed 2 bases and J 2 bases; nucleotides not matched to a gene: 4. Germline V CDR1 and CDR2: MNHEY, SVGEGT. CDR3 length: 15 residues.

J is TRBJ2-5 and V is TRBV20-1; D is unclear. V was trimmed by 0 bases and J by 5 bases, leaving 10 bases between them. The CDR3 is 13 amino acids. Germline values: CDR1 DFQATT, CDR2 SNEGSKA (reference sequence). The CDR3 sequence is CSARDLVRETQYF. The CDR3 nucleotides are TGCAGTGCTAGAGACTTGGTGCGGGAGACCCAGTACTTC.